The 14 T cell receptor beta chains presented below share a single source sample, sequenced in a study of human T cells and chemical hapten exposure. Noted time point: patch test 3, about 24 weeks after DPC sensitization. Sample treatment: therapeutic diphenylcyclopropenone sensitization with weekly scalp DPC. TCRdb re-derived calls from the RACE reads in MiXCR, one entry per CDR3 protein. The data hold 100,000 to 120,000 distinct CDR3 sequences, with 30% to 35% observed a single time. The sample consisted of whole blood, taken in connection with sensitization to the hapten diphenylcyclopropenone (DPC). The receptors were gathered from a man aged 40-50 years with alopecia areata. Some clones in this sample may be carry-over from other donors' samples.

V usage is TRBV14 and J usage is TRBJ2-7, with TRBD2 matching 14 bases. V shed 0 bases and J 2 bases; nucleotides not matched to a gene: 6. Germline lookup yields CDR1 SGHDN and CDR2 FVKESK. The CDR3 is 18 residues long. CDR3 amino acids: CASSQDRRLAGGPYEQYV. CDR3 nucleotide sequence: TGTGCCAGCAGCCAAGATAGGAGACTAGCGGGAGGGCCCTACGAGCAGTACGTC.

The genes are TRBV9 and TRBJ2-1; D remains unclear. This CDR3 region has 14 residues. CDR1 and CDR2 from the germline V gene are SGDLS and YYNGEE. Trimming took off 0 bases at V and 5 bases at J, with 9 bases between the two ends. CDR3 bases: TGTGCCAGCAGCGTAGAATCCAGTCACAATGAGCAGTTCTTC. The encoded protein is CASSVESSHNEQFF.

The V call is TRBV28, the J call TRBJ2-1; unclear D gene. Trimming removed 3 bases at V and 8 bases at J, with 14 bases between. The CDR3 has 14 amino acids. The germline gives CDR1 MDHEN, CDR2 SYDVKM. In DNA, the CDR3 is TGTGCCAGCAGTTTCTTCCTTCCATCCCATGAGCAGTTCTTC. As protein: CASSFFLPSHEQFF.

The chain employs TRBV7-9 and TRBJ2-3, with TRBD1 matching over 7 bases. Germline CDR1 SEHNR, CDR2 FQNEAQ (reference sequence). The CDR3 contains 23 residues. Trimming removed 5 bases from V and 1 base from J; junction bases left unmatched: 30. The CDR3 DNA sequence: TGTGCCAGCAGCCCGACCCGTCGACAGGGTTTCGTTGCGGGCCAACGGGGCACAGATACGCAGTATTTT. Amino acids: CASSPTRRQGFVAGQRGTDTQYF.

This clonotype was seen once. The chain carries TRBV12-3 or TRBV12-4 and TRBJ2-4, with D perhaps TRBD2 (7 bases). The CDR3 spans 16 residues. Trimming stripped 3 bases from V and 0 bases from J, with 12 bases between. Here the CDR3 DNA reads TGTGCCAGCAGTTTGGCGGGGGCAATAGCCAAAAACATTCAGTACTTC. Translated, it gives CASSLAGAIAKNIQYF.

The chain joins TRBV29-1 to TRBJ1-5, with 7 nucleotides matching TRBD1. Trimming cost V 6 bases and J 2 bases; bases outside gene matches: 7. This CDR3 contains 14 residues. Germline V gene lookup returns CDR1 SQVTM and CDR2 ANQGSEA. CDR3 residues: CSVATGDRNQPQHF. In DNA form, the CDR3 reads TGCAGCGTCGCCACAGGGGACCGCAATCAGCCCCAGCATTTT.

This chain links TRBV5-1 with TRBJ2-1; D perhaps matches TRBD2 (5 bases). The length of the CDR3 is 16 residues. Trimming stripped 2 bases from V and 0 bases from J, with 12 bases between. In germline, CDR1 is SGHRS, CDR2 YFSETQ. CDR3 nucleotides: TGCGCCAGCAGCTTTGGCTCGGGATACTCCTACAATGAGCAGTTCTTC. Residues: CASSFGSGYSYNEQFF.

As DNA, the CDR3 is TGTGCCAGCAACACAGGGGGCGCTGGGGCCAACGTCCTGACTTTC. This encodes CASNTGGAGANVLTF. This chain joins TRBV9 and TRBJ2-6; 9 nucleotides agree with TRBD1. The V gene's germline CDR1 is SGDLS and CDR2 YYNGEE. This CDR3 spans 15 amino acids. V lost 6 bases, J lost 2 bases, and 3 bases stayed unmatched.

The chain employs TRBV11-3 and TRBJ1-5, with D uncertain. V lost 2 bases and J 6 bases, leaving 5 bases between the germline ends. This CDR3 region has 12 residues. Per the germline V gene, CDR1 is SGHNT and CDR2 is YENEEA. The DNA of the CDR3 is TGTGCCAGCAGCTTAATGTGTCAGCCCCAGCATTTT. Protein product: CASSLMCQPQHF.

This clonotype was seen only a few times. V and J are TRBV29-1 and TRBJ2-1; no firm D call. V lost 7 bases to trimming and J lost 3 bases, with 16 bases between them. Germline CDR1 SQVTM, CDR2 ANQGSEA. The CDR3 consists of 14 residues. The CDR3 loop reads CSAAPHSYYNEQFF. In DNA, the CDR3 is TGCAGCGCCGCCCCTCACAGCTACTACAATGAGCAGTTCTTC.

The chain combines TRBV12-5 with TRBJ2-1; 9 bases line up with TRBD1. CDR1 is LGHNT, CDR2 FRNRAP, per germline. Trimming cost V 1 base and J 6 bases; bases outside gene matches: 10. The CDR3 extends over 17 amino acids. The CDR3 is CASGLGLTGGRGNEQFF. The DNA for the CDR3 is TGTGCTAGTGGTTTGGGATTAACAGGGGGCCGGGGCAATGAGCAGTTCTTC.

This clonotype came up a few times. The V gene is TRBV9, the J gene TRBJ2-6; no firm D call. V lost 4 bases and J 2 bases, leaving 16 bases between the germline ends. The CDR3 extends over 17 amino acids. Germline CDR1 SGDLS, CDR2 YYNGEE. The CDR3 DNA reads as TGTGCCAGCAGCTTTTGGGCCGGGCCAACTGGGGCCAACGTCCTGACTTTC. This encodes CASSFWAGPTGANVLTF.

The chain carries TRBV12-3 or TRBV12-4 and TRBJ2-4; D is uncertain. V gave up 2 bases and J gave up 9 bases, with 5 bases separating them. There are 11 residues in the CDR3. The CDR3 region has the DNA TGTGCCAGCAGTTTAATTGGCATTCAGTACTTC. It codes for CASSLIGIQYF.

The chain carries TRBV29-1 and TRBJ2-3; TRBD2 agrees at 8 bases. Germline V gene lookup returns CDR1 SQVTM and CDR2 ANQGSEA. Trimming cost V 5 bases and J 4 bases; bases outside gene matches: 11. The CDR3 is 15 amino acids. The CDR3 DNA follows: TGCAGCGTTCGATCCTGGGCGGGAGGCCCAGATACGCAGTATTTT. It codes for CSVRSWAGGPDTQYF.